Each of the 2 T cell receptor beta chains below was sequenced from the same sample in a study of blood T cell repertoires in COVID-19 (TCRdb year 2020). The library came from the immunoSEQ multiplex PCR assay. TCRdb retrieved this table from immuneACCESS and kept in-frame rearrangements only. Not all clones are present; in checked studies, unresolved V genes account for under half, and no reason is known for the remainder. This sample is represented by 200,000 to 250,000 clones; around 88% of them were singletons. The ten most abundant clones make up approximately 13% of the sample. Sequenced material: peripheral blood. Receptors were obtained from a man older than 75 with acute or convalescent COVID-19.

The chain combines TRBV27 with TRBJ2-2, with 10 bases that match TRBD1. Germline CDR1 reads MNHEY; CDR2 reads SMNVEV (reference sequence). The CDR3 spans 13 residues. J lost 8 bases, V lost 8 bases, and 5 bases had no gene match. The CDR3 DNA reads TGTGCCAGCTCGACAGGGGGCAGGGGGGAGCTGTTTTTT. This encodes CASSTGGRGELFF.

The chain links TRBV19 to TRBJ1-2; 8 bases match TRBD1. The CDR3 is 15 amino acids. The germline V gene has CDR1 LNHDA and CDR2 SQIVND (reference sequence). J gave up 3 bases and V 6 bases, and 9 bases lay outside the gene matches. CDR3 residues: CASRGARGLDYGYTF. The CDR3 coding sequence is TGTGCCAGTAGGGGAGCCAGGGGGCTCGACTATGGCTACACCTTC.